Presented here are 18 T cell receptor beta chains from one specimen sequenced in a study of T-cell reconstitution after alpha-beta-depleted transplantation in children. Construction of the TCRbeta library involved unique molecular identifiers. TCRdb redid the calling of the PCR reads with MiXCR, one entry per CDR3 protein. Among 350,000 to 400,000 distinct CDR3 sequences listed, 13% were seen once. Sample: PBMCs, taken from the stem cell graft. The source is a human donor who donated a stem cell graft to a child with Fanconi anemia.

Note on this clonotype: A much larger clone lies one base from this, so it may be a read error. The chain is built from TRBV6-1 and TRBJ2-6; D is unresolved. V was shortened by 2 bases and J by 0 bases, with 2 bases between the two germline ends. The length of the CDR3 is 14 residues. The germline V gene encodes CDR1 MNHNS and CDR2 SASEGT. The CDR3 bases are TGTGCCAGCAGTGAATACTCTGGGGCCAACGTCCTGACTTTC. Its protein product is CASSEYSGANVLTF.

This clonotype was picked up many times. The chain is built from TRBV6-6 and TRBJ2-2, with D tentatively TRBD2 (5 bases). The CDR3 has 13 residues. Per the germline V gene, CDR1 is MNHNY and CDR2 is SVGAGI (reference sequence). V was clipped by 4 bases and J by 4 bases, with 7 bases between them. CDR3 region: CASSSGGTGELFF. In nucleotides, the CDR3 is TGTGCCAGCAGTTCCGGAGGCACCGGGGAGCTGTTTTTT.

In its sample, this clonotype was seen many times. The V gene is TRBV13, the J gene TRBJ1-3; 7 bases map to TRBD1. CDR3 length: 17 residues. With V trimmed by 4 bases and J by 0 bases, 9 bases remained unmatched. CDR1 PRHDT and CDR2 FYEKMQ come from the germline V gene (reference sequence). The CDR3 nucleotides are TGTGCCAGCAGCTCCAGACAGGGCCGTAACTCTGGAAACACCATATATTTT. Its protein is CASSSRQGRNSGNTIYF.

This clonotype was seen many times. The CDR3 sequence is CSALDSPSEQYV. CDR3 nucleotide sequence: TGCAGTGCACTCGACAGTCCCAGCGAGCAGTACGTC. This chain connects TRBV20-1 to TRBJ2-7; TRBD1 might be the D (5 bases). The CDR3 length is 12 residues. Germline V gene lookup returns CDR1 DFQATT and CDR2 SNEGSKA (reference sequence). V was pared by 6 bases and J by 6 bases, with 15 bases between.

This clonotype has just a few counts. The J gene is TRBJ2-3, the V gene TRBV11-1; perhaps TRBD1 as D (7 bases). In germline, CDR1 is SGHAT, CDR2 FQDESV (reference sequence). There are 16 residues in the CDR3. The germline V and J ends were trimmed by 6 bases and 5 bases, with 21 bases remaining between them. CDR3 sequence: CASRKIGGGRRDTQYF. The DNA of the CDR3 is TGTGCCAGCAGAAAAATTGGAGGGGGCCGGAGAGATACGCAGTATTTT.

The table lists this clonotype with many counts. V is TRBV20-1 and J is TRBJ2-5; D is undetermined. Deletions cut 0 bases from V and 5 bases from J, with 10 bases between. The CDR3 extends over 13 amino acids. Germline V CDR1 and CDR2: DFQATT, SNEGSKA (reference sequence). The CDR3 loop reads CSAREIPRETQYF. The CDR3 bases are TGCAGTGCTAGAGAAATCCCGCGGGAGACCCAGTACTTC.

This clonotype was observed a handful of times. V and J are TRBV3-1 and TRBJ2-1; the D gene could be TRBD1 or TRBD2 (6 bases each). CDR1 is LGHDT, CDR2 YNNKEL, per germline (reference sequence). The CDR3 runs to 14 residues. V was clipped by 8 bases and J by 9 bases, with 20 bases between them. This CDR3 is CASAGPSGAGEQFF. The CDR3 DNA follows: TGTGCCAGCGCAGGACCATCGGGGGCGGGTGAGCAGTTCTTC.

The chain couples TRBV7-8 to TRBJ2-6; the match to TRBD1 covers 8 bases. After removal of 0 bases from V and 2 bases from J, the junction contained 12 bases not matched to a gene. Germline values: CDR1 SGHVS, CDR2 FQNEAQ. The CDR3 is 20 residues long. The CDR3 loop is CASSLAGWGTGSPGANVLTF. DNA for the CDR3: TGTGCCAGCAGCTTAGCTGGTTGGGGGACAGGTTCGCCTGGGGCCAACGTCCTGACTTTC.

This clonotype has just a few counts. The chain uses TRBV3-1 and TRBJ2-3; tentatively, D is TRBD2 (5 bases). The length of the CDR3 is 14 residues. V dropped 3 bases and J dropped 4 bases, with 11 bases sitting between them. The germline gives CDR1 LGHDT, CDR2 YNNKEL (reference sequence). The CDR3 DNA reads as TGTGCCAGCAGCCACGGCGGGCCTGCAGATACGCAGTATTTT. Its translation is CASSHGGPADTQYF.

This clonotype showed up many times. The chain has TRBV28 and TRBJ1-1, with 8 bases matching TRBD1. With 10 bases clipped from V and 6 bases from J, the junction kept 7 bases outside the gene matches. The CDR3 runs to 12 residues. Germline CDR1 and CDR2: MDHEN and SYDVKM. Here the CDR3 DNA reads TGTGCCACCTGGGACAGGAGGTCTGAAGCTTTCTTT. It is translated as CATWDRRSEAFF.

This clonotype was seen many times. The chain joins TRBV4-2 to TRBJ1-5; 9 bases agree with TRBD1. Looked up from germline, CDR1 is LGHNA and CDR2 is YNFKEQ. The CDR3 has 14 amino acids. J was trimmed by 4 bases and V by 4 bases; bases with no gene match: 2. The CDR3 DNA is TGTGCCAGCAGCCGCGGACAGGGGAATCAGCCCCAGCATTTT. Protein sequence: CASSRGQGNQPQHF.

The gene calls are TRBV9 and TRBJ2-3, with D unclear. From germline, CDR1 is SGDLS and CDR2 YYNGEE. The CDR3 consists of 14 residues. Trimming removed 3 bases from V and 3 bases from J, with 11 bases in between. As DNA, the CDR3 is TGTGCCAGCAGCGACGTCGCAGGAACAGATACGCAGTATTTT. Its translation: CASSDVAGTDTQYF. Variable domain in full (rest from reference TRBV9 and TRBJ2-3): DSGVTQTPKHLITATGQRVTLRCSPRSGDLSVYWYQQSLDQGLQFLIQYYNGEERAKGNILERFSAQQFPDLHSELNLSSLELGDSALYFCASSDVAGTDTQYFGPGTRLTVL.

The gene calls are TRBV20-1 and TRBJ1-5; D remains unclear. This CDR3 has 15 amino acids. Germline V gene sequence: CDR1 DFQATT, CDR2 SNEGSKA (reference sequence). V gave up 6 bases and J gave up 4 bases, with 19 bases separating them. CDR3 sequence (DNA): TGCAGTGCAAGACCCTTTCCGGGTTCTAATCAGCCCCAGCATTTT. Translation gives CSARPFPGSNQPQHF.

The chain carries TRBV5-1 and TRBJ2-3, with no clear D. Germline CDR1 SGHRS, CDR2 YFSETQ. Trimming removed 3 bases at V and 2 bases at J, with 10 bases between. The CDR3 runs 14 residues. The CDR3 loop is CASSSDINTDTQYF. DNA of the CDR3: TGCGCCAGCAGCTCCGACATAAACACAGATACGCAGTATTTT.

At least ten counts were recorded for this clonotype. CDR3 residues: CASSYGTSGEKFYNEQFF. In nucleotides, the CDR3 is TGTGCCAGCAGCTACGGGACTAGCGGGGAGAAGTTCTACAATGAGCAGTTCTTC. V gene TRBV7-8 combines with J gene TRBJ2-1, with TRBD2 matching over 13 bases. The V gene's germline CDR1 is SGHVS and CDR2 FQNEAQ. The V gene end was trimmed by 4 bases and the J gene end by 3 bases; junction bases not matched to a gene: 9. The CDR3 totals 18 residues.

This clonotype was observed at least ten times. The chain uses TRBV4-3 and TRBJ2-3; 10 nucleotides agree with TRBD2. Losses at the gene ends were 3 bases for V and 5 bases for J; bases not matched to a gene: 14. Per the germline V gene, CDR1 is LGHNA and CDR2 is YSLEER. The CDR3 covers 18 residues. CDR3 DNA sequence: TGCGCCAGCAGCCAGAGGCCTGGCCCGCCTAGCGGGGGAGATACGCAGTATTTT. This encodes CASSQRPGPPSGGDTQYF.

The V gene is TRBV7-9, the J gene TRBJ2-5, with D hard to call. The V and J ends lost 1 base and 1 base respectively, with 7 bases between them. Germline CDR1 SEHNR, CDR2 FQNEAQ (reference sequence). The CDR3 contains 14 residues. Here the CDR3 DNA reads TGTGCCAGCAGCTTAGAAGGGTTCCAAGAGACCCAGTACTTC. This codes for CASSLEGFQETQYF. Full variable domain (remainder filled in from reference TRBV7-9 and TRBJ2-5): DTGVSQNPRHKITKRGQNVTFRCDPISEHNRLYWYRQTLGQGPEFLTYFQNEAQLEKSRLLSDRFSAERPKGSFSTLEIQRTEQGDSAMYLCASSLEGFQETQYFGPGTRLLVL.

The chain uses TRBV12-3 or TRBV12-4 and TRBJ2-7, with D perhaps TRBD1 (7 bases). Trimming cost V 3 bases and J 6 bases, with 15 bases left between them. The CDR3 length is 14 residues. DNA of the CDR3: TGTGCCAGCAGTTTCCAGGGGGGCTTGTCCGAGCAGTACTTC. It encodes CASSFQGGLSEQYF.